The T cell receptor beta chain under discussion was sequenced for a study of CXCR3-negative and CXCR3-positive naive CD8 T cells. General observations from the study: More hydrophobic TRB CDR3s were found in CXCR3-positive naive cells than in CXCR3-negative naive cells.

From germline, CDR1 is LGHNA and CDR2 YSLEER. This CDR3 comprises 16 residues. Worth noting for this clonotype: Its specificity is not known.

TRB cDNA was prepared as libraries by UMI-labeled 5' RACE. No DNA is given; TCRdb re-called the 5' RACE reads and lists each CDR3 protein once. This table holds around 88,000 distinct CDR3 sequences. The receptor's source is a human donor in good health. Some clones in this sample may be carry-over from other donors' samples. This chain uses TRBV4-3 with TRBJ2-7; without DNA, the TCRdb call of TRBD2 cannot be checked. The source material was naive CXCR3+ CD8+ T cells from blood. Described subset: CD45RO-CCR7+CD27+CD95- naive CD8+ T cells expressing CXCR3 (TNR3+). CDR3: CASSQDLAGAGYEQYF.